This T cell receptor (beta chain) stems from a study of T cells after somatic rescue of genetic block. The CDR3 is made up of 13 amino acids. Germline values: CDR1 MNHEY, CDR2 SVGAGI. V lost 5 bases and J lost 1, with 8 bases in between. Only in-frame clones appear in the TCRdb table, and some are missing; sequencing was by immunoSEQ multiplex PCR. The sample lists roughly 13,000 clones, 73% occurring once. The sequenced sample was peripheral blood mononuclear cells (PBMCs). The rearrangement uses TRBV6-5 and TRBJ2-5; no reliable D call. The sequence was collected from a boy between 5 and 17 years old. The CDR3 loop is CASSNRPQETQYF. CDR3 coding DNA: TGTGCCAGCAGTAACCGTCCCCAAGAGACCCAGTACTTC.